The 18 T cell receptor beta chains presented below share a single source sample, sequenced in a study of regulatory T cells in long-lasting Graves disease. Regarding time point: persistent/refractory GD, antithyroid drugs over 5 years with positive TRAb. Making the TCR library involved RNA that had been extracted from PBMCs. CDR3 regions were amplified by Arm-PCR using iRepertoire HTBI primers to build TCR beta libraries. TCRdb recomputed calls from the multiplex PCR reads with MiXCR, one row per CDR3 protein. The data contain 500,000 to 700,000 distinct CDR3 sequences, approximately 29% of them singletons. Sequencing used peripheral blood mononuclear cells (PBMCs), obtained when the disease was refractory, from a patient treated with antithyroid drugs. The receptors stem from a female donor with Graves disease.

The rearrangement links TRBV24-1 to TRBJ2-5; possibly TRBD1 or TRBD2 for D (5 bases each). The CDR3 spans 14 residues. Germline V gene data show CDR1 as KGHDR and CDR2 as SFDVKD. Trimming stripped 3 bases from V and 2 bases from J, with 9 bases between. CDR3 amino acids: CATSDGGSQETQYF. As DNA, the CDR3 is TGTGCCACCAGTGATGGGGGATCTCAAGAGACCCAGTACTTC.

The rearrangement uses TRBV28 and TRBJ1-1; tentatively, D is TRBD1 (6 bases). Germline CDR1 MDHEN, CDR2 SYDVKM. This CDR3 has 15 residues. With 4 bases removed from V and 1 base from J, the gap between germline ends came to 13 bases. The chain's CDR3 is CASSSPPGQNTEAFF. In nucleotides, the CDR3 is TGTGCCAGCAGTTCCCCTCCGGGACAGAACACTGAAGCTTTCTTT.

In this sample, this clonotype turned up a few times. The gene calls are TRBV3-1 and TRBJ2-7; TRBD1 might be the D (6 bases). CDR1 LGHDT and CDR2 YNNKEL come from the germline V gene (reference sequence). V was clipped by 4 bases and J by 3 bases, with 13 bases between them. CDR3 length: 14 amino acids. CDR3 in amino acids: CASSRDMDVYEQYF. The CDR3 region has the DNA TGTGCCAGCAGCCGGGACATGGACGTCTACGAGCAGTACTTC.

The genes are TRBV5-5 and TRBJ1-1; 9 bases align to TRBD1. V gave up 5 bases and J gave up 1 base; unmatched junction bases: 3. The CDR3 totals 14 residues. From germline, CDR1 is SGHKS and CDR2 YYEKEE (reference sequence). The CDR3 spells CASRQGAPNTEAFF. The CDR3 DNA reads TGTGCCAGCAGACAGGGGGCCCCGAACACTGAAGCTTTCTTT.

The rearrangement links TRBV10-3 to TRBJ1-4; D is unresolved. The V gene's germline CDR1 is ENHRY and CDR2 SYGVKD. The V end was cut by 10 bases, the J end by 3 bases, with 18 bases between. The CDR3 is 15 residues long. CDR3 DNA sequence: TGTGCCACCAGGAACCCGGTTCAGGCTAATGAAAAACTGTTTTTT. Encoded protein: CATRNPVQANEKLFF.

CDR3 sequence (DNA): TGTGCCAGCAGTTACGGAGGGCCGTCGGATGAAAAACTGTTTTTT. This translates into CASSYGGPSDEKLFF. V usage is TRBV6-5 and J usage is TRBJ1-4; D remains ambiguous. Trimming removed 2 bases from V and 6 bases from J, with 13 bases in between. Per germline, CDR1 MNHEY and CDR2 SVGAGI. The CDR3 length is 15 residues.

There are a few counts of this clonotype. The chain recombines TRBV20-1 with TRBJ1-1, with a weak D call TRBD1 (6 bases). V lost 5 bases to trimming and J lost 3 bases, with 13 bases between them. Germline loops: CDR1 DFQATT, CDR2 SNEGSKA (reference sequence). The CDR3 totals 13 residues. The DNA of the CDR3 is TGCAGTGCTCACAGGGTATCTGACACTGAAGCTTTCTTT. This codes for CSAHRVSDTEAFF.

The CDR3 coding sequence is TGCGCCAGCAGCTTGGACAGCGCTTCCTACGAGCAGTACTTC. It encodes CASSLDSASYEQYF. The gene calls are TRBV5-1 and TRBJ2-7; D not certain. Germline values: CDR1 SGHRS, CDR2 YFSETQ. The CDR3 is 14 residues long. Trimming left V 0 bases short and J 1 base short, with 8 bases between.

V usage is TRBV6-5 and J usage is TRBJ1-1, with D hard to call. The CDR3 is made up of 15 amino acids. Trimming took off 2 bases at V and 1 base at J, with 11 bases between the two ends. Germline values: CDR1 MNHEY, CDR2 SVGAGI. CDR3 nucleotides: TGTGCCAGCAGTTACCCCGTCGTCCAGAACACTGAAGCTTTCTTT. As protein: CASSYPVVQNTEAFF.

A few counts support this clonotype. CDR3 residues: CASSRTGEMNTEAFF. DNA for the CDR3: TGTGCCAGCAGTAGGACAGGAGAAATGAACACTGAAGCTTTCTTT. The J gene is TRBJ1-1, the V gene TRBV6-4; TRBD1 aligns across 7 bases. V shed 5 bases, J shed 0 bases, and the junction held 6 bases outside the gene matches. This CDR3 is built from 15 residues. CDR1 and CDR2 from the germline V gene are MRHNA and SNTAGT.

This clonotype was seen at least ten times. This chain joins TRBV6-5 and TRBJ2-5; TRBD2 aligns across 9 bases. V shed 4 bases and J 4 bases; nucleotides not matched to a gene: 7. CDR1 is MNHEY, CDR2 SVGAGI, per germline. The CDR3 is made up of 15 amino acids. CDR3 DNA: TGTGCCAGCAGTTTTAGCGGGAGTGGCAGAGAGACCCAGTACTTC. Translated, it gives CASSFSGSGRETQYF.

This clonotype was counted a few times. The chain carries TRBV7-9 and TRBJ2-7; 11 bases map to TRBD2. The CDR3 loop spans 14 amino acids. CDR1 and CDR2 from the germline V gene are SEHNR and FQNEAQ (reference sequence). J was trimmed by 3 bases and V by 7 bases; bases with no gene match: 5. This chain's CDR3 is CASNQLAGDYEQYF. The CDR3, as DNA: TGTGCCAGCAACCAACTAGCGGGAGACTACGAGCAGTACTTC.

V gene TRBV12-3 or TRBV12-4 combines with J gene TRBJ1-3; TRBD1 aligns across 9 bases. V shed 4 bases and J 3 bases; nucleotides not matched to a gene: 4. The CDR3 totals 15 residues. CDR3 amino acids: CASSSQGAIGNTIYF. CDR3 nucleotide sequence: TGTGCCAGCAGTTCACAGGGGGCCATTGGAAACACCATATATTTT.

This clonotype has just a few counts. The chain recombines TRBV5-1 with TRBJ1-1; D is unresolved. Trimming removed 4 bases at V and 2 bases at J, with 24 bases between. Germline V CDR1 and CDR2: SGHRS, YFSETQ. CDR3 length: 18 amino acids. The CDR3 loop reads CASSPARAGPLFNTEAFF. Written as DNA, the CDR3 is TGCGCCAGCAGCCCCGCAAGGGCAGGCCCTCTCTTTAACACTGAAGCTTTCTTT.

The J gene is TRBJ1-2, the V gene TRBV10-2; no reliable D call. This CDR3 has 13 residues. The ends were cut back, 0 bases at V and 4 bases at J, with 6 bases in the middle. CDR1 and CDR2 from the germline V gene are WSHSY and SAAADI. In nucleotides, the CDR3 is TGCGCCAGCAGTGAGTCCCCGATCTATGGCTACACCTTC. It specifies CASSESPIYGYTF.

The table lists this clonotype with many counts. This rearrangement joins TRBV2 to TRBJ1-2, with a tentative D call TRBD1 (6 bases). V lost 9 bases and J 3 bases, leaving 20 bases between the germline ends. Germline V gene data show CDR1 as SNHLY and CDR2 as FYNNEI. The CDR3 consists of 15 residues. In DNA, the CDR3 is TGTGCCAGTCTCCAGTGGGAGCCAGGGGACTATGGCTACACCTTC. Its translation is CASLQWEPGDYGYTF.

V gene TRBV5-1 combines with J gene TRBJ1-1, with D uncertain. Germline V gene data show CDR1 as SGHRS and CDR2 as YFSETQ. This CDR3 region has 15 residues. V lost 0 bases to trimming and J lost 3 bases, with 12 bases between them. CDR3 amino acids: CASSLGGSLDTEAFF. CDR3 coding DNA: TGCGCCAGCAGCTTGGGCGGCAGTTTGGACACTGAAGCTTTCTTT.

This rearrangement joins TRBV10-1 to TRBJ2-5, with 11 bases lining up with TRBD2. Trimming at V came to 6 bases and at J to 4 bases, leaving 4 bases not matched to a gene. The CDR3 contains 14 residues. Germline CDR1 and CDR2: WNHNN and SYGVQD (reference sequence). CDR3: CASSKGLAAETQYF. The CDR3 DNA reads TGCGCCAGCAGCAAGGGACTAGCGGCAGAGACCCAGTACTTC.